Listed below are T cell receptor beta chains from one sample, sequenced in a study of cytotoxic CD8 clonotypes in ibrutinib-treated CLL. Some clones are missing from TCRdb's copy, which holds only in-frame ones; the method was immunoSEQ multiplex PCR. The data contain tens of thousands of clones, about 86% of them singletons. The sequencing here drew on PBMCs, taken before ibrutinib treatment. The receptors come from a human donor with chronic lymphocytic leukemia. Each CDR3 is given with its conserved first and last residue. Not all rows give a size; the values are once, few, many and, for expanded clones, a class.

V gene: TRBV2
clone size: few
J gene: TRBJ2-1
CDR3 protein: CASREREGRGEQFF

V gene: TRBV9
clone size: -
J gene: TRBJ2-1
CDR3 protein: CASSVAGSGRSSYNEQFF

V gene: TRBV4-1
clone size: -
J gene: TRBJ1-4
CDR3 protein: CASSQGVTTNEKLFF

V gene: TRBV4-1
clone size: once
J gene: TRBJ2-3
CDR3 protein: CASSQDSIETGVDTQYF

V gene: TRBV20-1
clone size: -
J gene: TRBJ1-4
CDR3 protein: CSGQSNEKLFF

V gene: TRBV19
clone size: -
J gene: TRBJ2-7
CDR3 protein: CASRDRGRDEQYF

V gene: TRBV7-9
clone size: few
J gene: TRBJ2-5
CDR3 protein: CASSLEVLETQYF

V gene: TRBV11-2
clone size: -
J gene: TRBJ1-1
CDR3 protein: CASSLAGGRTEAFF

V gene: TRBV7-9
clone size: -
J gene: TRBJ2-7
CDR3 protein: CASSLEQGHEQYF

V gene: TRBV29-1
clone size: -
J gene: TRBJ1-1
CDR3 protein: CSVVLTEAFF

V gene: TRBV10-1
clone size: once
J gene: TRBJ1-4
CDR3 protein: CASSFKGGTNEKLFF

V gene: TRBV7-9
clone size: once
J gene: TRBJ1-3
CDR3 protein: CASSRDSRNTIYF

V gene: TRBV5-1
clone size: -
J gene: TRBJ2-2
CDR3 protein: CASSPNTGELFF

V gene: TRBV7-6
clone size: -
J gene: TRBJ2-7
CDR3 protein: CASSFESGEQYF

V gene: TRBV6-5
clone size: once
J gene: TRBJ2-1
CDR3 protein: CASKPGGLGGNEQFF

V gene: TRBV4-1
clone size: few
J gene: TRBJ2-2
CDR3 protein: CASSQESAGELFF

V gene: TRBV25-1
clone size: -
J gene: TRBJ2-1
CDR3 protein: CASSGSDRVLKFF

V gene: TRBV6-5
clone size: -
J gene: TRBJ1-5
CDR3 protein: CASSTDRGNQPQHF

V gene: TRBV27
clone size: -
J gene: TRBJ2-1
CDR3 protein: CASSLGGSYNEQFF

V gene: TRBV28
clone size: once
J gene: TRBJ2-1
CDR3 protein: CASSFQGIAYNEQFF